This paragraph reports one TCR beta chain. This clonotype showed up many times. This receptor's antigen is unknown. It has no much larger one-base neighbor in the sample; base qualities were not kept. The source of the sample is a study of T-cell memory formation after mild COVID-19 (dated by TCRdb to about 2021). Looking at the study overall: Most TCR sequence clusters were specific to one of the two donors. Longitudinal TCRalpha and TCRbeta repertoire sequencing tracked T-cell clones expanding and contracting after mild COVID-19 in a couple of donors. The cohort comprised two young, previously healthy adult volunteers, one female and one male.

PBMCs were isolated by Ficoll-Paque density gradient centrifugation. Sequenced using an Illumina NovaSeq 6000. TCRalpha and TCRbeta cDNA libraries were built by 5'RACE with constant-segment primers, adding sample barcodes and unique molecular identifiers. RNA was extracted from every sample with Trizol reagent. The libraries were amplified in two PCR steps, and the second step added a second sample barcode and Illumina TruSeq adapters. Sequencing of the libraries was done on an Illumina NovaSeq, producing 2 x 150 bp paired-end reads. The authors processed their data as follows. Reads were demultiplexed and collapsed into UMI-guided consensus sequences with migec v1.2.7. With mixcr v2.1.11, UMI consensuses were aligned to TRA and TRB V and J templates and assembled into clonotypes. Expanded or contracted clonotypes were those called significant by both edgeR and NoisET, with noise models trained on biological replicates. For edgeR calls, the thresholds were a false discovery rate-adjusted p below 0.01 and a log2 fold-change of 1. PCA with hierarchical clustering of max-normalized trajectories of the 1000 most abundant clonotypes was used as exploratory dynamics analysis. Separately sequenced CD4+ and CD8+ repertoires were used to assign the CD4 or CD8 phenotype of responding clones. TCRdb applied fastp at Q25 and MiXCR to the public reads, then kept only in-frame beta chains. Duplicate CDR3 protein sequences are folded into a single record with the most common DNA and genes. The V and J calls were determined by TCRdb, not by the authors. Present in this sample are 15,000 or so distinct CDR3 sequences, 20% to 25% of which were seen just once. In total, the top ten clones hold 55% to 60% of the sample.

From cysteine to phenylalanine, the CDR3 is 16 amino acids long. Of all the DNA, just the CDR3 is kept, 48 bases in frame from base 1. The germline V gene (reference sequence) specifies SEHNR as CDR1 and FQNEAQ as CDR2. At the junction V is shortened by 6 bases and J by 7 bases; bases outside the gene matches: 17. On the study overall, not on this receptor specifically: Clones contracting from day 15 to 85 had balanced CD4/CD8 phenotypes, while a second wave expanding from day 15 to 37 was biased towards CD4+. Only a couple of mild cases were covered in the study, and larger cohorts including severe cases with pre-infection samples were considered necessary. Contracting CD4+ clones turned up mainly in the CM and EM memory subsets, whereas EMRA was where CD8+ clones were enriched. Some responding clones were detected in pre-infection memory, which suggested that pre-existing cross-reactive memory T cells had joined the SARS-CoV-2 response. SARS-CoV-2 specificity was not confirmed for the second-wave clones peaking on day 37.

This clonotype was sampled from a man aged 18 to 29 who had mild COVID-19 (a few samples of this study predate the infection). The sample titles of this study are shuffled in the database, so cell type and time point are left out; the donor was told from shared clones. The sequenced sample was PBMCs or a T cell subset sorted from them (not recorded which). The chain couples TRBV7-9 to TRBJ2-5; 7 bases in between match TRBD2. The nucleotides are TGTGCCAGCAGTCCCGATCCGGGACTACCCCAGGGGACCCAGTACTTC. The resulting protein is CASSPDPGLPQGTQYF.